This entry describes one TCR beta chain. Clones were sequenced by immunoSEQ multiplex PCR, and TCRdb holds only the in-frame ones, with some missing. The sample records 180,000 or so clones, 83% being singletons. The sample belongs to a study of blood T cell repertoires in COVID-19. Study information: Sources were T cells, B-cell-depleted T cells, or PBMCs; the material itself was cDNA or gDNA.

Trimming took off 4 bases at V and 7 bases at J, with 11 bases between the two ends. The CDR3 is made up of 13 amino acids. From germline, CDR1 is LNHDA and CDR2 SQIVND (reference sequence). Cohorts were determined from participant-reported clinical history. The study counted Cohort 3 donors as recovered given two negative PCRs, clearance, or symptom resolution. This sequence originates from a woman in her 50s who had recovered from COVID-19. Material: PBMCs or T cells enriched from blood (not recorded which). The chain joins TRBV19 to TRBJ1-5; tentative D call: TRBD1 (6 bases). In DNA, the CDR3 is TGTGCCAGTAGTACCCAACAGGGACAGCCCCAGCATTTT. It yields the protein CASSTQQGQPQHF.